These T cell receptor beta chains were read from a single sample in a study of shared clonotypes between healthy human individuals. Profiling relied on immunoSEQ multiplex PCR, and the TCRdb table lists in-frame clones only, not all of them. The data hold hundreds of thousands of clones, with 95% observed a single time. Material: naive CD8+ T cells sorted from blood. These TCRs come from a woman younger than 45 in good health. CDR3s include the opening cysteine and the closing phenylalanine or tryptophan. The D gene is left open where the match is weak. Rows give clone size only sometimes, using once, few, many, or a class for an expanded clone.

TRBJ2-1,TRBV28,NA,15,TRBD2,CASQGLAGAHNEQFF,TGTGCCAGCCAAGGACTAGCGGGAGCCCACAATGAGCAGTTCTTC
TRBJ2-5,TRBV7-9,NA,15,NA,CASSRYGGAEETQYF,TGTGCCAGCAGCCGGTATGGGGGCGCGGAGGAGACCCAGTACTTC
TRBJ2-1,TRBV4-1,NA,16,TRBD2,CASSQPTSGRGNEQFF,TGCGCCAGCAGCCAACCAACTAGCGGGAGAGGTAATGAGCAGTTCTTC
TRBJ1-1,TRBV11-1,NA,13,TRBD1,CASSYRGATEAFF,TGTGCCAGCAGCTACAGGGGAGCCACTGAAGCTTTCTTT
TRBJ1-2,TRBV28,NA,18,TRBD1,CASSLGPGQLLQNYGYTF,TGTGCCAGCAGTTTAGGACCGGGACAGCTACTTCAAAACTATGGCTACACCTTC
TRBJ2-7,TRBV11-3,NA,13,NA,CASSLGGTYEQYF,TGTGCCAGCAGCTTAGGCGGGACATACGAGCAGTACTTC
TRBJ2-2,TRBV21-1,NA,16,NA,CASSKRGDLDTGELFF,TGTGCCAGCAGCAAACGAGGGGATCTGGACACCGGGGAGCTGTTTTTT
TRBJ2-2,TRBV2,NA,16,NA,CASTEGWGRNTGELFF,TGTGCCAGCACCGAAGGGTGGGGGCGAAACACCGGGGAGCTGTTTTTT
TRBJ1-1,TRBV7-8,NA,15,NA,CASTLGGGGWTEAFF,TGTGCCAGCACCCTAGGGGGAGGGGGGTGGACTGAAGCTTTCTTT
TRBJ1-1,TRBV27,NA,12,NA,CASRRGRTEAFF,TGTGCCAGCAGGCGGGGGAGGACTGAAGCTTTCTTT
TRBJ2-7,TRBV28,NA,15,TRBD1,CASSSPGQGRDEQYF,TGTGCCAGCAGTTCCCCCGGACAGGGCCGCGACGAGCAGTACTTC
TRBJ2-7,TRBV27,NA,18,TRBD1,CASSSRYLGRGLSYEQYF,TGTGCCAGCAGTTCCCGATACTTGGGCAGGGGGCTTTCCTACGAGCAGTACTTC
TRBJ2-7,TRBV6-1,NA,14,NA,CASSEAPATYEQYF,TGTGCCAGCAGTGAAGCGCCAGCGACCTACGAGCAGTACTTC
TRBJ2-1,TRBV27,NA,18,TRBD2,CASSQLGLAESSYNEQFF,TGTGCCAGCAGTCAGCTGGGACTAGCGGAAAGCTCCTACAATGAGCAGTTCTTC
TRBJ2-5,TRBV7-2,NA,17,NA,CASSFRFLFRARETQYF,TGTGCCAGCAGCTTTCGTTTCTTGTTTAGGGCTCGAGAGACCCAGTACTTC
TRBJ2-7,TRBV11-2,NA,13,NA,CASSPPWREEQYF,TGTGCCAGCAGCCCTCCGTGGAGGGAAGAGCAGTACTTC
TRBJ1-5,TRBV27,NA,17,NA,CASSLGATGLGNQPQHF,TGTGCCAGCAGTTTAGGGGCTACGGGGCTCGGCAATCAGCCCCAGCATTTT
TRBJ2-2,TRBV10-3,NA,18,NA,CAISGSVKGARRTGELFF,TGTGCCATCAGTGGCTCGGTTAAAGGGGCTAGGAGGACCGGGGAGCTGTTTTTT
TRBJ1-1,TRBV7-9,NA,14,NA,CASSSILGNTEAFF,TGTGCCAGCAGCTCCATCCTGGGGAACACTGAAGCTTTCTTT
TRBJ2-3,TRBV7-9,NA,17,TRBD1,CASSSPPTGGYTDTQYF,TGTGCCAGCAGCTCGCCCCCCACAGGGGGCTACACAGATACGCAGTATTTT
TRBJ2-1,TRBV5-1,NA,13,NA,CASSQTGYNEQFF,TGCGCCAGCAGCCAGACAGGCTACAATGAGCAGTTCTTC
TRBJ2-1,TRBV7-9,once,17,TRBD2,CASSPGTSGILYNEQFF,TGTGCCAGCAGCCCCGGGACTAGCGGGATTTTATACAATGAGCAGTTCTTC
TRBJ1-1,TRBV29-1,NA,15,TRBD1,CSVERGPTANTEAFF,TGCAGCGTTGAGAGGGGGCCGACAGCGAACACTGAAGCTTTCTTT
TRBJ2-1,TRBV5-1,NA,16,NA,CASSLGHPSSGHEQFF,TGCGCCAGCAGCTTGGGCCATCCTAGTTCTGGGCATGAGCAGTTCTTC
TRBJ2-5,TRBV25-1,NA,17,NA,CASRGFRETSPGETQYF,TGTGCCAGCAGAGGCTTCCGGGAAACCTCCCCGGGGGAGACCCAGTACTTC
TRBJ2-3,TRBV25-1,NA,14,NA,CASSELAPTDTQYF,TGTGCCAGCAGTGAATTAGCTCCCACAGATACGCAGTATTTT
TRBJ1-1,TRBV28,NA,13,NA,CASRPVGGLGPFF,TGTGCCAGCAGGCCCGTAGGGGGGCTTGGGCCTTTCTTT
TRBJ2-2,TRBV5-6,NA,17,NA,CASSLSSGSWVTGELFF,TGTGCCAGCAGCTTGTCGTCAGGGTCCTGGGTCACCGGGGAGCTGTTTTTT
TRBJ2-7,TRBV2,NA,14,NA,CASREQGGTYEQYF,TGTGCCAGCAGAGAACAGGGTGGTACCTACGAGCAGTACTTC
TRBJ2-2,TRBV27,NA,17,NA,CASSLSLGYSNTGELFF,TGTGCCAGCAGTTTATCGTTAGGGTACTCGAACACCGGGGAGCTGTTTTTT
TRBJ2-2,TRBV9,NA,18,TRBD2,CASSSSPGLAGYTGELFF,TGTGCCAGCAGCTCGTCACCGGGACTAGCGGGATACACCGGGGAGCTGTTTTTT
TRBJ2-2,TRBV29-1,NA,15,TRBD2,CSVVLAGQNTGELFF,TGCAGCGTTGTGTTAGCGGGGCAGAACACCGGGGAGCTGTTTTTT
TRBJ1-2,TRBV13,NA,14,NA,CASSPHLGSSGYTF,TGTGCCAGCAGCCCGCACCTTGGGTCTAGTGGCTACACCTTC
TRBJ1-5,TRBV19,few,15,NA,CASSIWGTSNQPQHF,TGTGCCAGTAGTATTTGGGGGACGAGCAATCAGCCCCAGCATTTT
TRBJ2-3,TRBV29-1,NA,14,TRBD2,CSVEVWEGPDTQYF,TGCAGCGTTGAAGTGTGGGAGGGCCCGGATACGCAGTATTTT
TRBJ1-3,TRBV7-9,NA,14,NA,CASSPRLGENTIYF,TGTGCCAGCAGCCCCAGGTTAGGGGAAAACACCATATATTTT
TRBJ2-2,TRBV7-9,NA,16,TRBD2,CASSSGLARSTGELFF,TGTGCCAGCAGCAGTGGACTAGCGCGATCCACCGGGGAGCTGTTTTTT
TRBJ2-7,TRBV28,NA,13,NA,CASSSTKYYEQYF,TGTGCCAGCAGTTCCACTAAGTACTACGAGCAGTACTTC
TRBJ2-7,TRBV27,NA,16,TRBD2,CASSPGLAGGPYEQYF,TGTGCCAGCAGCCCGGGGTTAGCGGGAGGGCCCTACGAGCAGTACTTC
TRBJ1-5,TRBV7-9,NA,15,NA,CASSLAGDSNQPQHF,TGTGCCAGCAGCTTAGCCGGGGACAGCAATCAGCCCCAGCATTTT
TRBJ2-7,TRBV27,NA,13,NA,CASRYIGSYEQYF,TGTGCCAGTAGATACATCGGCTCCTACGAGCAGTACTTC
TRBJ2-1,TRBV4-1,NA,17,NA,CASSQTSMGERTNEQFF,TGCGCCAGCAGCCAAACCTCTATGGGGGAGCGCACCAATGAGCAGTTCTTC
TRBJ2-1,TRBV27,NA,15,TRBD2,CASSFPGLARNEQFF,TGTGCCAGCAGTTTCCCGGGACTAGCTCGCAATGAGCAGTTCTTC
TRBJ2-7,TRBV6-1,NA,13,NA,CATEDNSSYEQYF,TGTGCCACGGAGGACAATAGCTCCTACGAGCAGTACTTC
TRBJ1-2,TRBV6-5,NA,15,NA,CASSYSARLNYGYTF,TGTGCCAGCAGTTACTCCGCCAGGCTGAACTATGGCTACACCTTC
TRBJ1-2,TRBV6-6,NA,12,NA,CASSYSVRGYTF,TGTGCCAGCAGTTACTCCGTGCGGGGCTACACCTTC
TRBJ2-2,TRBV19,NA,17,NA,CASSIDRSGHNTGELFF,TGTGCCAGTAGTATAGATCGGTCGGGACATAACACCGGGGAGCTGTTTTTT
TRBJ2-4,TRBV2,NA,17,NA,CASSERFGGSAKNIQYF,TGTGCCAGCAGTGAACGATTTGGGGGGTCAGCCAAAAACATTCAGTACTTC
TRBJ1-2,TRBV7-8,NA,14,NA,CASSSPTDYYGYTF,TGTGCCAGCAGCTCCCCGACAGATTACTATGGCTACACCTTC
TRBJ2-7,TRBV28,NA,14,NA,CASGPRARSHEQYF,TGTGCCAGCGGCCCGAGGGCCCGGAGCCACGAGCAGTACTTC
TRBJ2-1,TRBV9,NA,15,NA,CASSVDYSSYNEQFF,TGTGCCAGCAGCGTCGACTATAGCTCCTACAATGAGCAGTTCTTC
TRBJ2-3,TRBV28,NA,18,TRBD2,CATLMAGLAHLSADTQYF,TGTGCCACTCTGATGGCGGGACTAGCGCATCTTAGCGCAGATACGCAGTATTTT
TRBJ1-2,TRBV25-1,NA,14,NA,CASSDTTTNYGYTF,TGTGCCAGCAGTGATACCACCACGAACTATGGCTACACCTTC
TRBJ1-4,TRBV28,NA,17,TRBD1,CASSSWTGSRTDEKLFF,TGTGCCAGCAGTTCCTGGACAGGGTCGAGGACAGATGAAAAACTGTTTTTT
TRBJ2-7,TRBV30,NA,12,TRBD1,CAWRGTDYEQYF,TGTGCCTGGAGGGGGACAGACTACGAGCAGTACTTC
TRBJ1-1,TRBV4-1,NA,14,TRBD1,CASGMAGGVDGAFF,TGCGCCAGCGGTATGGCAGGGGGCGTCGACGGGGCTTTCTTT
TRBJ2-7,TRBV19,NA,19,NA,CASSISWAWEDRSRGEQYF,TGTGCCAGTAGTATATCTTGGGCATGGGAGGACAGGTCGCGAGGCGAGCAGTACTTC
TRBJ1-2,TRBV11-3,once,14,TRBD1,CASTKTGGSYGYTF,TGTGCCAGCACCAAGACAGGGGGCAGCTATGGCTACACCTTC